This T cell receptor beta chain emerged from a study of blood T cells in healthy people across ages. The wider study: Per two T cells, about one barcoded beta molecule was captured through template switching.

With respect to this clonotype: Its antigen remains unidentified.

A sample-barcoded 5' primer and a J-beta primer mix were used in a second PCR of roughly 7 to 11 cycles. TCRdb used MiXCR to reprocess the 5' RACE reads, holding one entry per CDR3 protein. Of around 1,800,000 distinct CDR3 sequences detected, approximately 40% appear once; the ten largest clones hold 23%. CDR1 and CDR2 (germline): SGHDT, YYEEEE. Trimming pared 4 bases from V and 8 bases from J, leaving 13 bases between. The length of the CDR3 is 13 residues. Study-wide results and limits: The unknown donor CMV status may have confounded expanded clonotype changes. A strong correlation was seen between TCR beta diversity and naive T cell percentage.

With each sample, at least 5 micrograms of total RNA were extracted. The chain recombines TRBV5-6 with TRBJ2-1, with D possibly matching TRBD1 (5 bases). This clonotype was sampled from a human donor in good health. The sequenced sample consisted of blood. The CDR3 protein is CASSPEWGDEQFF. CDR3 in DNA: TGTGCCAGCAGCCCTGAGTGGGGCGATGAGCAGTTCTTC.